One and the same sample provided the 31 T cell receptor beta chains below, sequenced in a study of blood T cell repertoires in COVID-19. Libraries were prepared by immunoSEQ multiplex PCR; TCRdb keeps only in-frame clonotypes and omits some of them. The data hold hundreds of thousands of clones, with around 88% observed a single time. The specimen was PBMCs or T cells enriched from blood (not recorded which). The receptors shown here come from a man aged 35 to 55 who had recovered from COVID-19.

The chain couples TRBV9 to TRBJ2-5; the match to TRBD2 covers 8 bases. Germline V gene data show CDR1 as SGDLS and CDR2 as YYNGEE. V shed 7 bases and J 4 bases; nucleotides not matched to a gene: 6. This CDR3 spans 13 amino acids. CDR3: CASRGAGGETQYF. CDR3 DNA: TGTGCCAGCCGGGGCGCGGGAGGAGAGACCCAGTACTTC.

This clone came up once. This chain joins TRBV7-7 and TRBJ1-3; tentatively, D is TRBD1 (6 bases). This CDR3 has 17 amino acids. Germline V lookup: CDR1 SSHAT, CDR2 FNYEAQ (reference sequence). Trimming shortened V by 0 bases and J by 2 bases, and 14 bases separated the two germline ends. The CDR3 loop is CASSLAPPGDAGNTIYF. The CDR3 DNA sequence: TGTGCCAGCAGCTTAGCCCCCCCAGGGGACGCTGGAAACACCATATATTTT.

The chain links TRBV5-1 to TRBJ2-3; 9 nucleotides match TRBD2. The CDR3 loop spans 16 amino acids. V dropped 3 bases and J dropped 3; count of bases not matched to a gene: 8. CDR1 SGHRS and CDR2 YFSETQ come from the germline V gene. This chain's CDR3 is CASSWSSGIRTDTQYF. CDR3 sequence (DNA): TGCGCCAGCAGCTGGTCTAGCGGGATAAGAACAGATACGCAGTATTTT.

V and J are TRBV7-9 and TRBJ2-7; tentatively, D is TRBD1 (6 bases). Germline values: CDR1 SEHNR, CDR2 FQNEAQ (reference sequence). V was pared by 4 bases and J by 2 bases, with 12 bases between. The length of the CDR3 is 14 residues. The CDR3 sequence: CASSSRTATYEQYF. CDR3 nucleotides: TGTGCCAGCAGCTCTCGGACAGCTACCTACGAGCAGTACTTC.

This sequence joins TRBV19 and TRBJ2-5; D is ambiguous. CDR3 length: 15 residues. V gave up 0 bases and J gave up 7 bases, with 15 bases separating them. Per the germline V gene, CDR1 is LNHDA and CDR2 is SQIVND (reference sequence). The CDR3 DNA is TGTGCCAGTAGTATAGATCGGCGGAGACGAGGGACCCAGTACTTC. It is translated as CASSIDRRRRGTQYF. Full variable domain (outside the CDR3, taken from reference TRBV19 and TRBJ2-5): DGGITQSPKYLFRKEGQNVTLSCEQNLNHDAMYWYRQDPGQGLRLIYYSQIVNDFQKGDIAEGYSVSREKKESFPLTVTSAQKNPTAFYLCASSIDRRRRGTQYFGPGTRLLVL.

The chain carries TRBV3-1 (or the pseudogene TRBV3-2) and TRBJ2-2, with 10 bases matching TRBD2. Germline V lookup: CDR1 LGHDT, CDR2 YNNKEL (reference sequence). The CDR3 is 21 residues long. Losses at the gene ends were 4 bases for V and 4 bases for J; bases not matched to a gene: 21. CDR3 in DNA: TGTGCCAGCAGCCCCGACCTCCCGCAGAGGACTAGCGGAATAGGCACCGGGGAGCTGTTTTTT. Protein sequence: CASSPDLPQRTSGIGTGELFF.

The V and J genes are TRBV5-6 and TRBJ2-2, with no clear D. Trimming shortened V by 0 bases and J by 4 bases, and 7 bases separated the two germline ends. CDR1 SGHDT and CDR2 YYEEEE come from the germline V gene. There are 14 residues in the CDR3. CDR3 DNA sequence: TGTGCCAGCAGCTTGGCCCCGGGCACCGGGGAGCTGTTTTTT. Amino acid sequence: CASSLAPGTGELFF.

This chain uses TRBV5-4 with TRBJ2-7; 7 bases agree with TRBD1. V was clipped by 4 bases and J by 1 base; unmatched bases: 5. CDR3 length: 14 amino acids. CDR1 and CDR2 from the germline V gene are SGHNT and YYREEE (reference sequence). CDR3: CASSNRQGSYEQYF. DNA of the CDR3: TGTGCCAGCAGCAACCGACAGGGATCCTACGAGCAGTACTTC.

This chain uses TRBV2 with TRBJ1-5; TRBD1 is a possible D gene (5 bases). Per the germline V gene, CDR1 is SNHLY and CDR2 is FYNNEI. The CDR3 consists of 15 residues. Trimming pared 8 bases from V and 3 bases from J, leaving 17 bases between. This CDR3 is CASSAEQVNNQPQHF. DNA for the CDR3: TGTGCCAGCTCCGCGGAACAGGTAAACAATCAGCCCCAGCATTTT. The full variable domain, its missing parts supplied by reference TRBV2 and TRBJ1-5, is EPEVTQTPSHQVTQMGQEVILRCVPISNHLYFYWYRQILGQKVEFLVSFYNNEISEKSEIFDDQFSVERPDGSNFTLKIRSTKLEDSAMYFCASSAEQVNNQPQHFGDGTRLSIL.

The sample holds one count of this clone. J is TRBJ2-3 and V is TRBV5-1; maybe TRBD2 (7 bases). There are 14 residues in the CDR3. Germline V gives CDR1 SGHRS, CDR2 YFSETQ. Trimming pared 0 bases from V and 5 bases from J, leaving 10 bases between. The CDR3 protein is CASSLDGGRDTQYF. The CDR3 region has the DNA TGCGCCAGCAGCTTGGACGGGGGGCGAGATACGCAGTATTTT. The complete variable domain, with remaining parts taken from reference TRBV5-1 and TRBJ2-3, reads KAGVTQTPRYLIKTRGQQVTLSCSPISGHRSVSWYQQTPGQGLQFLFEYFSETQRNKGNFPGRFSGRQFSNSRSEMNVSTLELGDSALYLCASSLDGGRDTQYFGPGTRLTVL.

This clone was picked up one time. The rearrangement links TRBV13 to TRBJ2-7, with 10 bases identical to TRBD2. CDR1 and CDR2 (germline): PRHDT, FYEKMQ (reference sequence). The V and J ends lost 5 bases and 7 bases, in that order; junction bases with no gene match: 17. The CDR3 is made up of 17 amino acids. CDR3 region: CASSAQRGGYRTREQYF. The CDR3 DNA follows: TGTGCCAGCAGCGCCCAGCGGGGGGGGTACCGGACTAGAGAGCAGTACTTC.

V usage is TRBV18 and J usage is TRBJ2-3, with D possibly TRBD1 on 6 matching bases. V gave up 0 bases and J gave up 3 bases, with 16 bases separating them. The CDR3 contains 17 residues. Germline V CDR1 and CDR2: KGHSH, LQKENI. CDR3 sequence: CASSPPSSGDKTDTQYF. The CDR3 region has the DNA TGTGCCAGCTCACCACCATCAAGTGGGGACAAGACAGATACGCAGTATTTT.

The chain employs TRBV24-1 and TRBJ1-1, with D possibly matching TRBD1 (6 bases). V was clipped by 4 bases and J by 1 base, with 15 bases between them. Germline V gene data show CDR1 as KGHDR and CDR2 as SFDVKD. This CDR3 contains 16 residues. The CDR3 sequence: CATSDARGNGNTEAFF. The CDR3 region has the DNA TGTGCCACCAGTGACGCCAGGGGTAATGGGAACACTGAAGCTTTCTTT.

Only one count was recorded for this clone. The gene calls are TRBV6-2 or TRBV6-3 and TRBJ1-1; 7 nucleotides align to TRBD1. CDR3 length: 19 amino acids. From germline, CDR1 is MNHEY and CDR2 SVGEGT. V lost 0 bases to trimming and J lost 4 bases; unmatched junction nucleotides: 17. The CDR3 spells CASSYSIKFGGQVGTEAFF. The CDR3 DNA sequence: TGTGCCAGCAGTTACTCGATTAAGTTCGGCGGACAGGTCGGCACTGAAGCTTTCTTT.

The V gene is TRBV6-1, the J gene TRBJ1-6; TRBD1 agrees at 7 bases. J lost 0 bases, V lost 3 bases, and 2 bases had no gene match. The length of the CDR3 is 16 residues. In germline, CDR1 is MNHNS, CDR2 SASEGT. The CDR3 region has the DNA TGTGCCAGCAGTGACGGACAGGCCTCCTATAATTCACCCCTCCACTTT. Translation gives CASSDGQASYNSPLHF.

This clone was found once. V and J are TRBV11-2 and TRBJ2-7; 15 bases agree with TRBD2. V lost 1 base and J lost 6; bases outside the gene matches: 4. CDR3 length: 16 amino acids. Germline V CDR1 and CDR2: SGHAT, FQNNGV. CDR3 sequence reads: CASSLAGLAGGSEQYF. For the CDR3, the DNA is TGTGCCAGCAGCTTAGCCGGACTAGCGGGAGGGAGCGAGCAGTACTTC.

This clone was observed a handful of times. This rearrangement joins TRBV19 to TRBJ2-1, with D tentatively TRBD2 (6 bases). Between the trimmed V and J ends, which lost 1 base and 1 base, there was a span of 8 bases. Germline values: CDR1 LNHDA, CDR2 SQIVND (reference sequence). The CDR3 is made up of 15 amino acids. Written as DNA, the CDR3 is TGTGCCAGTAGTATAGGTCGGGAGTCCTACAATGAGCAGTTCTTC. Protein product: CASSIGRESYNEQFF.

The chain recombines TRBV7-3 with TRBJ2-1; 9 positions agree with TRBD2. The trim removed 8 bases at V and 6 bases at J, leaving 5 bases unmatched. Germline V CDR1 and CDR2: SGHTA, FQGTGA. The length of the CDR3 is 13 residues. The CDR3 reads CASGLAGLNEQFF. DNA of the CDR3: TGTGCCAGCGGGCTAGCGGGACTCAATGAGCAGTTCTTC.

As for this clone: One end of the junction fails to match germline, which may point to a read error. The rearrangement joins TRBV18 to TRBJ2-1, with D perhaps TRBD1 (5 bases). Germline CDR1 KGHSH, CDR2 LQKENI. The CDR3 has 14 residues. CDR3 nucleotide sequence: TGTGCCAGCTCACCAAAGTCTGCAGGGCCCGCCCTGCTCTTC. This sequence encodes CASSPKSAGPALLF.

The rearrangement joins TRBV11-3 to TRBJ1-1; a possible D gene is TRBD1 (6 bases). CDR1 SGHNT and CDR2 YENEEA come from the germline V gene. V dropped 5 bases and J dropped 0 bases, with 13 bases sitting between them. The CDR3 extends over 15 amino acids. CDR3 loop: CASSRDQGMNTEAFF. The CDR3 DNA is TGTGCCAGCAGCCGCGACCAGGGGATGAACACTGAAGCTTTCTTT.

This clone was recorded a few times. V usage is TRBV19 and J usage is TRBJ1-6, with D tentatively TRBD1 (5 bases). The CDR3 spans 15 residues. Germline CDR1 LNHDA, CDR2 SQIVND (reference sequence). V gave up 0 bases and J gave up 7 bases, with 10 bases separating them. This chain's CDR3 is CASSIEGLRNSPLHF. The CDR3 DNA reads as TGTGCCAGTAGTATAGAGGGGCTTCGGAATTCACCCCTCCACTTT.

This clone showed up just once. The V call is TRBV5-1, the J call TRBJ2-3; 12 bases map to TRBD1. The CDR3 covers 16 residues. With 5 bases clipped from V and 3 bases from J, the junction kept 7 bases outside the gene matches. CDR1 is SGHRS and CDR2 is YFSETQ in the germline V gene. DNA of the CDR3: TGCGCCAGCAGGAGGGACAGGGGGCAATTAACAGATACGCAGTATTTT. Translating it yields CASRRDRGQLTDTQYF. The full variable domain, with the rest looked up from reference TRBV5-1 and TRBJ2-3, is KAGVTQTPRYLIKTRGQQVTLSCSPISGHRSVSWYQQTPGQGLQFLFEYFSETQRNKGNFPGRFSGRQFSNSRSEMNVSTLELGDSALYLCASRRDRGQLTDTQYFGPGTRLTVL.

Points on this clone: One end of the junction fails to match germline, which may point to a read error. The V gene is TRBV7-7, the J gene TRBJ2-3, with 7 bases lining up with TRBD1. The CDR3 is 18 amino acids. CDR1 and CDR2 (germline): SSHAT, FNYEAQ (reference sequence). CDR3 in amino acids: CASSPGGGWGTGTDTQYF. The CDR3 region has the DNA TGTGCTAGCAGCCCCGGCGGTGGTTGGGGGACAGGCACAGATACGCAGTATTTT.

The CDR3 protein is CASSPRGHMNTEAFF. The CDR3 nucleotides are TGTGCCAGCAGCCCCCGCGGGCACATGAACACTGAAGCTTTCTTT. This chain connects TRBV5-4 to TRBJ1-1; D is ambiguous. CDR1 SGHNT and CDR2 YYREEE come from the germline V gene (reference sequence). The CDR3 has 15 amino acids. V was pared by 4 bases and J by 0 bases, with 13 bases between.

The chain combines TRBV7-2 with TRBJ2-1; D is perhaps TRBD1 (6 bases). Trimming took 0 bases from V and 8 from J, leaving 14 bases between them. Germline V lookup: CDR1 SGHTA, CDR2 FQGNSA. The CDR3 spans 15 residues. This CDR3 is CASSLAQGRVDEQFF. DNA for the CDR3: TGTGCCAGCAGCTTAGCGCAGGGGCGTGTCGATGAGCAGTTCTTC.

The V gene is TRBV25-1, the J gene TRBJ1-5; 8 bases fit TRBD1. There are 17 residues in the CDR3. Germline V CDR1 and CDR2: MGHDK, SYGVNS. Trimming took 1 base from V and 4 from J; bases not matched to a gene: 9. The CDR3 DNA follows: TGTGCCAGCAGTGAATGGAATATGACAGGGGTGAATCAGCCCCAGCATTTT. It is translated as CASSEWNMTGVNQPQHF.

The CDR3 DNA sequence: TGTGCCAGCAGTCAACCTGCGGGACAGGGGGCGCGAAACACTGAAGCTTTCTTT. This sequence encodes CASSQPAGQGARNTEAFF. V usage is TRBV2 and J usage is TRBJ1-1, with TRBD1 identical over 12 bases. The germline V gene encodes CDR1 SNHLY and CDR2 FYNNEI. J lost 2 bases, V lost 5 bases, and 12 bases had no gene match. This CDR3 has 18 amino acids.

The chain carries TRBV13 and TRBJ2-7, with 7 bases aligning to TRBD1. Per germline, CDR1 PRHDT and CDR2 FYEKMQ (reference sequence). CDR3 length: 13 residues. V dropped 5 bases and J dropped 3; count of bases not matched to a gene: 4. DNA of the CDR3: TGTGCCAGCAGCCAACGACAGGGCTACGAGCAGTACTTC. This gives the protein CASSQRQGYEQYF.

The CDR3 loop is CASSQGTRIAATKNIQYF. The CDR3 nucleotides are TGCGCCAGCAGCCAAGGGACTAGGATCGCGGCGACCAAAAACATTCAGTACTTC. This chain links TRBV4-3 with TRBJ2-4, with 7 bases lining up with TRBD2. With 1 base clipped from V and 2 bases from J, the junction kept 11 bases outside the gene matches. Germline lookup yields CDR1 LGHNA and CDR2 YSLEER. The CDR3 has 18 residues.

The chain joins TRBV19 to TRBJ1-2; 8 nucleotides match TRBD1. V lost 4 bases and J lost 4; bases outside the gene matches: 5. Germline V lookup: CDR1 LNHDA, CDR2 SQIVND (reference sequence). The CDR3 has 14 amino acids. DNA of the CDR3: TGTGCCAGTAGTACCGACAGGGGAAGCTATGGCTACACCTTC. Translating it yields CASSTDRGSYGYTF.

The CDR3 DNA is TGTGCCAGCACCACGAGACAGAATAATTCACCCCTCCACTTT. Protein sequence: CASTTRQNNSPLHF. The chain joins TRBV9 to TRBJ1-6; D possibly corresponds to TRBD1 (5 bases). Germline CDR1 and CDR2: SGDLS and YYNGEE. The CDR3 is 14 residues long. Trimming took 6 bases from V and 5 from J, leaving 12 bases between them.